What follows are 10 T cell receptor beta chains derived from one specimen sequenced in a study of shared clonotypes between healthy human individuals. Terminally differentiated effector memory CD45RA+ cells were left out of the naive CD8 fraction, which was CD45RO-negative and positively selected for CCR7. Sequenced by immunoSEQ multiplex PCR; TCRdb stores in-frame clones only, minus some. The data hold a few hundred thousand clones, with 95% to 96% observed a single time. Sequenced: naive CD8+ T cells sorted from blood. These receptors were taken from a woman aged 25 to 39 in good health.

The genes are TRBV10-3 and TRBJ2-2, with D uncertain. This CDR3 contains 12 residues. V was pared by 2 bases and J by 4 bases, with 2 bases between. Germline CDR1 is ENHRY and CDR2 is SYGVKD. The CDR3 region is CAISEGTGELFF. In DNA form, the CDR3 reads TGTGCCATCAGTGAGGGCACCGGGGAGCTGTTTTTT.

This sequence joins TRBV5-6 and TRBJ2-1; perhaps TRBD1 as D (6 bases). Germline V CDR1 and CDR2: SGHDT, YYEEEE. The CDR3 runs 16 residues. V was shortened by 4 bases and J by 5 bases, with 19 bases between the two germline ends. In nucleotides, the CDR3 is TGTGCCAGCAGCGGTATTTTAGAGGGGGACAACAATGAGCAGTTCTTC. This gives the protein CASSGILEGDNNEQFF.

This chain joins TRBV7-8 and TRBJ2-7; the match to TRBD2 covers 8 bases. The J segment lost 5 bases and the V segment lost 1 base, leaving 10 bases of the junction unmatched. The CDR3 covers 16 residues. Germline V gene sequence: CDR1 SGHVS, CDR2 FQNEAQ. The CDR3 sequence is CASSLVGRLASDEQYF. CDR3 nucleotides: TGTGCCAGCAGCTTAGTAGGTAGACTAGCGTCGGACGAGCAGTACTTC.

The count of this clone is one. V is TRBV14 and J is TRBJ2-3; 10 bases are a match to TRBD2. J gave up 5 bases and V 4 bases, and 6 bases lay outside the gene matches. The CDR3 extends over 15 amino acids. Germline CDR1 reads SGHDN; CDR2 reads FVKESK. This CDR3 is CASSPTSGIGDTQYF. CDR3 bases: TGTGCCAGCAGCCCCACTAGCGGGATTGGAGATACGCAGTATTTT. Drawing the rest from reference TRBV14 and TRBJ2-3, the complete variable domain is EAGVTQFPSHSVIEKGQTVTLRCDPISGHDNLYWYRRVMGKEIKFLLHFVKESKQDESGMPNNRFLAERTGGTYSTLKVQPAELEDSGVYFCASSPTSGIGDTQYFGPGTRLTVL.

The rearrangement links TRBV7-9 to TRBJ2-7; tentative D call: TRBD2 (5 bases). V was cut by 2 bases and J by 12 bases, with 14 bases left in between. This CDR3 contains 12 residues. Germline V CDR1 and CDR2: SEHNR, FQNEAQ (reference sequence). The CDR3 nucleotides read TGTGCCAGCAGCTTAAGTGGTTACGAGGGGTACTTC. Amino acid sequence: CASSLSGYEGYF.

The chain uses TRBV5-1 and TRBJ2-3; 9 bases match TRBD1. V shed 4 bases, J shed 5 bases, and the junction held 2 bases outside the gene matches. Germline assignment: CDR1 SGHRS and CDR2 YFSETQ. This CDR3 contains 13 residues. The CDR3 DNA sequence: TGCGCCAGCAGCGAGGACAGGGGAGATACGCAGTATTTT. Translating it yields CASSEDRGDTQYF. Filled out from reference TRBV5-1 and TRBJ2-3, the complete variable domain reads KAGVTQTPRYLIKTRGQQVTLSCSPISGHRSVSWYQQTPGQGLQFLFEYFSETQRNKGNFPGRFSGRQFSNSRSEMNVSTLELGDSALYLCASSEDRGDTQYFGPGTRLTVL.

The rearrangement uses TRBV6-4 and TRBJ2-1, with TRBD2 matching over 9 bases. There are 14 residues in the CDR3. Trimming took 4 bases from V and 4 from J; bases not matched to a gene: 2. Germline-derived CDR1 and CDR2 are MRHNA and SNTAGT. This chain's CDR3 is CASSASGGYNEQFF. As DNA, the CDR3 is TGTGCCAGCAGTGCCAGCGGGGGGTACAATGAGCAGTTCTTC.

The V and J genes are TRBV2 and TRBJ2-7; TRBD2 matches 9 bases. Germline values: CDR1 SNHLY, CDR2 FYNNEI. V dropped 6 bases and J dropped 0; count of bases not matched to a gene: 6. The CDR3 loop spans 15 amino acids. The CDR3 nucleotides are TGTGCCAGCAGAGATGCGGGGGGGGGCTCCTACGAGCAGTACTTC. Translation: CASRDAGGGSYEQYF. The full variable domain, completed using reference TRBV2 and TRBJ2-7, is EPEVTQTPSHQVTQMGQEVILRCVPISNHLYFYWYRQILGQKVEFLVSFYNNEISEKSEIFDDQFSVERPDGSNFTLKIRSTKLEDSAMYFCASRDAGGGSYEQYFGPGTRLTVT.

V is TRBV19 and J is TRBJ1-1, with D hard to call. V shed 7 bases and J shed 3 bases, with 15 bases lying between them. The V gene's germline CDR1 is LNHDA and CDR2 SQIVND (reference sequence). The CDR3 consists of 14 residues. This chain's CDR3 is CASTTKRGHTEAFF. The CDR3 coding sequence is TGTGCCAGTACCACAAAACGCGGACACACTGAAGCTTTCTTT.

This clone was seen just once. This chain links TRBV6-9 with TRBJ1-6; no firm D call. CDR3 length: 12 residues. The V end lost 4 bases, the J end lost 10 bases, and 8 bases lay between the germline ends. CDR1 is MNHGY and CDR2 is SVAAGI in the germline V gene. CDR3 amino acids: CASSLVSSPLHF. CDR3 DNA sequence: TGTGCCAGCAGTTTGGTGTCGTCACCCCTCCACTTT.